Presented here are 2 T cell receptor beta chains from one specimen sequenced in a study of brain T cells in children with intractable seizures. The repertoire was sequenced with immunoSEQ multiplex PCR; TCRdb's copy has only in-frame clones and lacks some. The sample gives about 350,000 clones, 93% of which show up once; roughly 6% is in the top ten. The time point is: blood from clinic visit 5 months post-surgery; TSC patient then seizure free. This sample comprised peripheral blood, obtained approximately 5 months after surgery. These receptors were taken from a boy in the first two years of life with tuberous sclerosis and intractable seizures.

The CDR3 nucleotides are TGTGCCAGCAGTTCCACGATGAATGAGCAGTTCTTC. Amino acid sequence: CASSSTMNEQFF. The rearrangement links TRBV6-5 to TRBJ2-1; D unclear. V shed 4 bases and J shed 7 bases, with 8 bases lying between them. Per the germline V gene, CDR1 is MNHEY and CDR2 is SVGAGI. The CDR3 consists of 12 residues.

This chain connects TRBV7-8 to TRBJ2-7, with D unclear. Germline values: CDR1 SGHVS, CDR2 FQNEAQ. Trimming shortened V by 5 bases and J by 2 bases, and 19 bases separated the two germline ends. The CDR3 length is 16 residues. CDR3 in amino acids: CASSPRVGLETYEQYF. In DNA form, the CDR3 reads TGTGCCAGCAGCCCCCGGGTAGGGCTCGAAACCTACGAGCAGTACTTC.